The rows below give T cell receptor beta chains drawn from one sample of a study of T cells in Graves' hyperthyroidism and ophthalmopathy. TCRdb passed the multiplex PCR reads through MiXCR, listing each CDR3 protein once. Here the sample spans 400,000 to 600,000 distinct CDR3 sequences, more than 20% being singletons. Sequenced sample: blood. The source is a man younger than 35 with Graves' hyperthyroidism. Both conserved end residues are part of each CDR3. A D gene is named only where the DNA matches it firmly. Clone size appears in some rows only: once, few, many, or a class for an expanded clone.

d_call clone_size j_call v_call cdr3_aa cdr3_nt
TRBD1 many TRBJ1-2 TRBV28 CASSWDRGGGYTF TGTGCCAGCAGCTGGGACAGGGGTGGCGGCTACACCTTC
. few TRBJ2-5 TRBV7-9 CASSSWLENQETQYF TGTGCCAGCAGCTCTTGGCTGGAGAACCAAGAGACCCAGTACTTC
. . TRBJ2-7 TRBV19 CASSPGADYEQYF TGTGCCAGTAGTCCGGGGGCAGACTACGAGCAGTACTTC
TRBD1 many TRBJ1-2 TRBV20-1 CSARDGTGGANGYTF TGCAGTGCTAGAGATGGGACAGGGGGCGCGAATGGCTACACCTTC
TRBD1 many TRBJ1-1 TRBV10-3 CAIRIDRGMNTEAFF TGTGCCATCAGAATAGACAGGGGCATGAACACTGAAGCTTTCTTT
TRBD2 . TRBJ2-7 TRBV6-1 CASSVSGTRAYEQYF TGTGCCAGCAGTGTCTCCGGGACTAGAGCCTACGAGCAGTACTTC
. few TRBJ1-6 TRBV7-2 CASSLTGSSYNSPLHF TGTGCCAGCAGCTTAACAGGGAGCTCCTATAATTCACCCCTCCACTTT
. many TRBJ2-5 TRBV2 CASMTTGETQYF TGTGCCAGCATGACGACAGGAGAGACCCAGTACTTC
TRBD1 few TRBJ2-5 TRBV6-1 CASSRDRAGETQYF TGTGCCAGCAGTCGAGACAGGGCCGGAGAGACCCAGTACTTC
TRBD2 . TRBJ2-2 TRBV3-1 CASSLLGLAGDTGELFF TGTGCCAGCAGCCTCTTAGGACTAGCGGGGGACACCGGGGAGCTGTTTTTT